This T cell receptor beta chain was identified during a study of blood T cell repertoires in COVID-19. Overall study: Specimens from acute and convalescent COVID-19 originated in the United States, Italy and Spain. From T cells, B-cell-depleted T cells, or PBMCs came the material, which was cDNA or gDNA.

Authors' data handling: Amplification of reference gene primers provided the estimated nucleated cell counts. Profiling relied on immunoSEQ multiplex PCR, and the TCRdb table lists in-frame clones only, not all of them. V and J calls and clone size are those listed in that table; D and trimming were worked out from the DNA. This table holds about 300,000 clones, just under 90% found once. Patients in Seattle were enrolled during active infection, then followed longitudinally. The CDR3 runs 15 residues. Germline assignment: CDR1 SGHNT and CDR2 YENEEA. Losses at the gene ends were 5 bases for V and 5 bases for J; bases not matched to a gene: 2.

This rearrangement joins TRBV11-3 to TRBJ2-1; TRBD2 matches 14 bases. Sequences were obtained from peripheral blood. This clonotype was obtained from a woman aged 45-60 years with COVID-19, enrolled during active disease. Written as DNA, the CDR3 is TGTGCCAGCAGCCGGGGACTAGCGGGAGACAATGAGCAGTTCTTC. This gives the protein CASSRGLAGDNEQFF. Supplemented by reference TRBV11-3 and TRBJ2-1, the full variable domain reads EAGVVQSPRYKIIEKKQPVAFWCNPISGHNTLYWYLQNLGQGPELLIRYENEEAVDDSQLPKDRFSAERLKGVDSTLKIQPAELGDSAVYLCASSRGLAGDNEQFFGPGTRLTVL.